Shown below are 14 T cell receptor beta chains from a single sample sequenced in a study of T cells in Graves' hyperthyroidism and ophthalmopathy. From RNA transcripts, TCR beta CDR3 regions were amplified. TCR CDR3 regions were first amplified by RT-PCR with HTBI primers. TCRdb re-called the multiplex PCR reads through MiXCR, storing one row per CDR3 protein. The data contain fewer than 600,000 distinct CDR3 sequences, approximately 14% of them seen just once; the ten biggest clones take up approximately 13%. Sample: blood. All receptors derive from a woman aged 40 to 49 with Graves' hyperthyroidism.

This clonotype was seen at least ten times. The chain couples TRBV28 to TRBJ2-7; tentatively, D is TRBD2 (5 bases). CDR1 is MDHEN, CDR2 SYDVKM, per germline. Trimming cost V 6 bases and J 6 bases, with 21 bases left between them. CDR3 length equals 15 residues. The CDR3 loop reads CASSRSLAGSGEQYF. The CDR3 region has the DNA TGTGCCAGCAGCCGCTCGCTAGCCGGATCAGGCGAGCAGTACTTC.

This clonotype was recorded at least ten times. This chain connects TRBV12-3 or TRBV12-4 to TRBJ2-3; perhaps TRBD2 as D (5 bases). The CDR3 extends over 15 amino acids. V dropped 3 bases and J dropped 0 bases, with 10 bases sitting between them. The CDR3 here is CASSFHGGSTDTQYF. CDR3 in DNA: TGTGCCAGCAGTTTCCATGGCGGGAGCACAGATACGCAGTATTTT.

This clonotype was detected ten times or more. The chain links TRBV12-3 or TRBV12-4 to TRBJ2-7; TRBD1 aligns across 9 bases. After removal of 2 bases from V and 6 bases from J, the junction contained 8 bases not matched to a gene. The CDR3 extends over 15 amino acids. The CDR3 loop is CASSLTGQGRGEQYF. The CDR3 coding sequence is TGTGCCAGCAGTTTAACGGGACAGGGTAGAGGCGAGCAGTACTTC.

This chain links TRBV6-6 with TRBJ2-5; 8 nucleotides align to TRBD1. The CDR3 runs 15 residues. Trimming at V came to 2 bases and at J to 2 bases, leaving 4 bases not matched to a gene. Germline-derived CDR1 and CDR2 are MNHNY and SVGAGI (reference sequence). CDR3 sequence (DNA): TGTGCCAGCAGTTACCCCGGGACAGGTCAAGAGACCCAGTACTTC. Its translation is CASSYPGTGQETQYF.

This clonotype was seen more than once but under ten times. This chain joins TRBV5-1 and TRBJ2-1; 7 bases fit TRBD2. The trim removed 7 bases at V and 3 bases at J, leaving 4 bases unmatched. Germline assignment: CDR1 SGHRS and CDR2 YFSETQ. The CDR3 totals 13 residues. The CDR3 region has the DNA TGCGCCAGCGGGCGGGAGAACTACAATGAGCAGTTCTTC. It codes for CASGRENYNEQFF. The entire variable domain, with the rest obtained from reference TRBV5-1 and TRBJ2-1, is as follows: KAGVTQTPRYLIKTRGQQVTLSCSPISGHRSVSWYQQTPGQGLQFLFEYFSETQRNKGNFPGRFSGRQFSNSRSEMNVSTLELGDSALYLCASGRENYNEQFFGPGTRLTVL.

This clonotype was seen repeatedly, ten times or more. J is TRBJ1-5 and V is TRBV28; 7 bases are a match to TRBD1. CDR3 length: 15 residues. Germline trimming cut 7 bases from V and 3 bases from J; bases unmatched to any gene: 9. Per the germline V gene, CDR1 is MDHEN and CDR2 is SYDVKM. The CDR3 here is CASTGTATLNQPQHF. CDR3 DNA: TGTGCCAGCACGGGGACAGCCACCCTCAATCAGCCCCAGCATTTT.

V gene TRBV6-5 combines with J gene TRBJ1-4, with 7 positions matching TRBD1. CDR1 is MNHEY, CDR2 SVGAGI, per germline. V gave up 5 bases and J gave up 6 bases; unmatched junction bases: 6. The CDR3 is 14 amino acids. The CDR3 reads CASSNRDSDEKLFF. CDR3 in DNA: TGTGCCAGCAGTAACCGGGACAGCGATGAAAAACTGTTTTTT.

This clonotype was observed at least ten times. The chain couples TRBV5-1 to TRBJ2-7; possible D gene TRBD1, 8 bases. The CDR3 runs to 14 residues. Trimming pared 5 bases from V and 4 bases from J, leaving 16 bases between. From germline, CDR1 is SGHRS and CDR2 YFSETQ. CDR3 sequence reads: CASSKDRGGYEQYF. In DNA form, the CDR3 reads TGCGCCAGCAGTAAAGACAGGGGAGGGTACGAGCAGTACTTC.

In its sample, this clonotype was seen once. The genes are TRBV30 and TRBJ2-1, with D possibly matching TRBD2 (5 bases). V was trimmed by 7 bases and J by 6 bases, leaving 19 bases between them. The CDR3 extends over 14 amino acids. Germline V gene sequence: CDR1 GTSNPN, CDR2 SVGIG (reference sequence). The chain's CDR3 is CASAERLASNEQFF. In DNA, the CDR3 is TGTGCCTCGGCCGAGCGGCTAGCATCCAATGAGCAGTTCTTC.

This clonotype was seen at least ten times. The chain employs TRBV3-1 and TRBJ2-1; 14 bases fit TRBD2. CDR3 length: 16 residues. J gave up 9 bases and V 1 base, and 5 bases lay outside the gene matches. Germline values: CDR1 LGHDT, CDR2 YNNKEL (reference sequence). The CDR3 protein is CASSQGLAGGPSEQFF. In DNA form, the CDR3 reads TGTGCCAGCAGCCAAGGACTAGCGGGAGGGCCGAGTGAGCAGTTCTTC.

This clonotype was recorded a few times. V is TRBV12-3 or TRBV12-4 and J is TRBJ1-6; D ambiguous. The CDR3 loop spans 12 amino acids. Trimming pared 0 bases from V and 10 bases from J, leaving 4 bases between. CDR3: CASSLASSPLHF. The CDR3 nucleotides are TGTGCCAGCAGTTTAGCGAGCTCACCCCTCCACTTT.

This clonotype was counted many times. This chain joins TRBV3-1 and TRBJ2-1; TRBD2 might be the D (6 bases). The CDR3 covers 15 residues. V was cut by 4 bases and J by 7 bases, with 17 bases left in between. From germline, CDR1 is LGHDT and CDR2 YNNKEL (reference sequence). For the CDR3, the DNA is TGTGCCAGCAGCCCCCTCACGGGAGATCGGAATGAGCAGTTCTTC. Translation gives CASSPLTGDRNEQFF.

This clonotype was recorded at least ten times. V and J are TRBV6-5 and TRBJ2-7, with 11 bases aligning to TRBD2. With 0 bases clipped from V and 4 bases from J, the junction kept 5 bases outside the gene matches. Germline CDR1 reads MNHEY; CDR2 reads SVGAGI. CDR3 length: 16 residues. The CDR3 DNA sequence: TGTGCCAGCAGTTACTCTTTGATAGCGGGAGGGTACGAGCAGTACTTC. It codes for CASSYSLIAGGYEQYF.

V usage is TRBV6-6 and J usage is TRBJ2-1, with a tentative D call TRBD2 (5 bases). Trimming took off 2 bases at V and 3 bases at J, with 8 bases between the two ends. The CDR3 extends over 14 amino acids. CDR1 and CDR2 from the germline V gene are MNHNY and SVGAGI (reference sequence). This CDR3 is CASSYGTSYNEQFF. CDR3 in DNA: TGTGCCAGCAGTTACGGAACTAGCTACAATGAGCAGTTCTTC.